Presented here are 5 T cell receptor beta chains from one specimen sequenced in a study of OX40 agonist ivuxolimab in advanced cancers. Libraries were prepared by immunoSEQ multiplex PCR; TCRdb keeps only in-frame clonotypes and omits some of them. The sample contains about 68,000 clones, 70% to 90% of which appear only once. The input for sequencing was CD4+ or CD8+ T cells sorted from blood, taken in a trial of the OX40 agonist ivuxolimab. The receptors stem from an adult with an advanced solid tumor such as melanoma, head and neck, liver or kidney cancer.

The rearrangement joins TRBV7-9 to TRBJ2-1; 14 bases line up with TRBD2. The CDR3 is 16 residues long. Looked up from germline, CDR1 is SEHNR and CDR2 is FQNEAQ (reference sequence). V lost 3 bases, J lost 6 bases, and 4 bases stayed unmatched. CDR3 residues: CASSFFGLAGGNEQFF. In DNA form, the CDR3 reads TGTGCCAGCAGCTTCTTCGGACTAGCGGGGGGCAATGAGCAGTTCTTC.

As for this clone: Additional DNA sequences in this sample encode the identical CDR3. This chain joins TRBV18 and TRBJ1-1, with a tentative D call TRBD1 (5 bases). There are 16 residues in the CDR3. CDR1 is KGHSH and CDR2 is LQKENI in the germline V gene. Trimming removed 0 bases from V and 3 bases from J, with 14 bases in between. This CDR3 is CASSPPGSGGDTEAFF. CDR3 nucleotide sequence: TGTGCCAGCTCACCACCTGGTTCGGGGGGTGACACTGAAGCTTTCTTT.

The CDR3 DNA sequence: TGCGCCAGCAGTCAGCAGGGTGGAAGGTCTGAAGCTTTCTTT. Its translation is CASSQQGGRSEAFF. V gene TRBV5-1 combines with J gene TRBJ1-1; D might be TRBD1 (5 bases). This CDR3 spans 14 amino acids. Trimming stripped 5 bases from V and 6 bases from J, with 17 bases between. The germline gives CDR1 SGHRS, CDR2 YFSETQ.

The J gene is TRBJ2-1, the V gene TRBV19, with 7 positions matching TRBD1. The CDR3 is 14 amino acids. V dropped 7 bases and J dropped 5; count of bases not matched to a gene: 8. Germline-derived CDR1 and CDR2 are LNHDA and SQIVND (reference sequence). The CDR3 here is CASTTTGINNEQFF. The CDR3 bases are TGTGCCAGTACTACGACAGGGATTAACAATGAGCAGTTCTTC.

The J gene is TRBJ2-5, the V gene TRBV28; 7 nucleotides agree with TRBD2. This CDR3 is 15 amino acids long. The ends lost 4 bases at V and 1 base at J; junction bases unmatched: 6. Germline V gene lookup returns CDR1 MDHEN and CDR2 SYDVKM. The CDR3 region has the DNA TGTGCCAGCAGTTACCCCCCTAGCGGCCAAGAGACCCAGTACTTC. This translates into CASSYPPSGQETQYF.